This entry lists 14 T cell receptor beta chains sequenced from one sample in a study of neurological immune-mediated disorders. TCRdb analysed the 5' RACE reads with MiXCR anew, one entry per CDR3 protein. The sample includes about 84,000 distinct CDR3 sequences, around 4% of them seen just once. Time point indicated: longitudinal time-point 3. Sequencing used PBMCs. The receptors were sampled from a woman in her sixties or seventies with multiple sclerosis.

At least ten counts were recorded for this clonotype. The rearrangement links TRBV12-3 or TRBV12-4 to TRBJ1-2; 7 bases are shared with TRBD1. The CDR3 consists of 13 residues. V dropped 8 bases and J dropped 2; count of bases not matched to a gene: 5. This chain's CDR3 is CASGQAQNYGYTF. Here the CDR3 DNA reads TGTGCCAGCGGACAGGCACAGAACTATGGCTACACCTTC.

This clonotype has at least ten counts. The chain links TRBV6-1 to TRBJ2-5, with TRBD2 matching over 11 bases. The CDR3 is 18 amino acids. Per germline, CDR1 MNHNS and CDR2 SASEGT. V lost 0 bases to trimming and J lost 0 bases; unmatched junction nucleotides: 6. The CDR3 spells CASSEALAGGPYQETQYF. The CDR3 coding sequence is TGTGCCAGCAGTGAAGCGCTAGCGGGGGGACCGTACCAAGAGACCCAGTACTTC.

V is TRBV7-6 and J is TRBJ2-3, with 7 bases lining up with TRBD2. CDR1 is SGHVS, CDR2 FNYEAQ, per germline. This CDR3 contains 17 residues. The J segment lost 3 bases and the V segment lost 5 bases, leaving 14 bases of the junction unmatched. This chain's CDR3 is CASSPRLASRGTDTQYF. The CDR3 bases are TGTGCCAGCAGCCCCCGACTAGCCTCCCGTGGGACAGATACGCAGTATTTT.

There are many counts of this clonotype. V is TRBV27 and J is TRBJ2-5; D gene uncertain. Germline CDR1 is MNHEY and CDR2 is SMNVEV (reference sequence). CDR3 length: 14 amino acids. V was cut by 7 bases and J by 5 bases, with 17 bases left in between. The CDR3 spells CASIHPREEETQYF. The CDR3 DNA sequence: TGTGCCAGCATTCACCCTAGAGAAGAGGAGACCCAGTACTTC.

This clonotype was detected many times. The chain is built from TRBV12-3 or TRBV12-4 and TRBJ2-7, with 7 bases matching TRBD2. The V segment lost 1 base and the J segment 3 bases; nucleotides outside the gene matches: 6. This CDR3 contains 15 residues. In nucleotides, the CDR3 is TGTGCCAGCAGTTTAGTTCGGGGAGGGGACTACGAGCAGTACTTC. It encodes CASSLVRGGDYEQYF.

This clonotype was seen many times. The rearrangement links TRBV7-8 to TRBJ1-1, with D unresolved. The germline CDR1 and CDR2 sequences are SGHVS and FQNEAQ. V lost 5 bases and J lost 0, with 13 bases in between. There are 15 residues in the CDR3. This chain's CDR3 is CASSISADMNTEAFF. The CDR3 coding sequence is TGTGCCAGCAGCATCTCGGCAGATATGAACACTGAAGCTTTCTTT. Full variable domain (missing parts from reference TRBV7-8 and TRBJ1-1): GAGVSQSPRYKVAKRGQDVALRCDPISGHVSLFWYQQALGQGPEFLTYFQNEAQLDKSGLPSDRFFAERPEGSVSTLKIQRTQQEDSAVYLCASSISADMNTEAFFGQGTRLTVV.

In the case of this clonotype: Possible read error: a much larger clone is one base away. This chain joins TRBV12-5 and TRBJ2-5; TRBD1 agrees at 7 bases. Looked up from germline, CDR1 is LGHNT and CDR2 is FRNRAP. This CDR3 is 15 amino acids long. Losses at the gene ends were 6 bases for V and 5 bases for J; bases not matched to a gene: 12. The CDR3, as DNA: TGTGCTAGTGGGTCCGGGATAGGGGGCTTGGAGACCCAGTACTTC. Amino acid sequence: CASGSGIGGLETQYF.

As for this clonotype: Given a much more abundant clone one base away, this may be a read error. The chain has TRBV2 and TRBJ1-6; D is unclear. V was clipped by 8 bases and J by 7 bases, with 12 bases between them. The CDR3 has 13 amino acids. The V gene's germline CDR1 is SNHLY and CDR2 FYNNEI. The CDR3 here is CASVGSLNSPLHF. In DNA, the CDR3 is TGTGCCAGCGTCGGTTCCCTGAATTCACCCCTCCACTTT.

This clonotype came up many times. V and J are TRBV20-1 and TRBJ2-6; 7 bases are shared with TRBD1. There are 14 residues in the CDR3. V shed 2 bases and J 2 bases; nucleotides not matched to a gene: 0. Germline CDR1 is DFQATT and CDR2 is SNEGSKA (reference sequence). The CDR3 nucleotides are TGCAGTGCTAGAACAGGGGCTGGGGCCAACGTCCTGACTTTC. As protein: CSARTGAGANVLTF.

Ten or more counts support this clonotype. V usage is TRBV28 and J usage is TRBJ1-4; perhaps TRBD1 as D (5 bases). The germline V gene has CDR1 MDHEN and CDR2 SYDVKM. The CDR3 length is 15 residues. V dropped 5 bases and J dropped 4 bases, with 14 bases sitting between them. The CDR3 DNA follows: TGTGCCAGCAGTCCCCCCCAGCAGGGTAATGAAAAACTGTTTTTT. Amino acids: CASSPPQQGNEKLFF.

This clonotype was recorded at least ten times. J is TRBJ1-2 and V is TRBV7-8; D might be TRBD1 (6 bases). This CDR3 is built from 14 residues. The V gene lost 5 bases and the J gene lost 1 base, with 11 bases spanning the gap. Germline CDR1 is SGHVS and CDR2 is FQNEAQ. The CDR3 here is CASSTGHRNYGYTF. The CDR3 coding sequence is TGTGCCAGCAGCACGGGACACCGTAACTATGGCTACACCTTC.

This clonotype was recorded at least ten times. CDR3: CASSFRAGGFTGELFF. CDR3 bases: TGTGCCAGCAGCTTCAGAGCGGGGGGTTTTACCGGGGAGCTGTTTTTT. The V call is TRBV7-2, the J call TRBJ2-2; 9 positions match TRBD2. This CDR3 comprises 16 residues. CDR1 is SGHTA and CDR2 is FQGNSA in the germline V gene. Germline trimming cut 3 bases from V and 5 bases from J; bases unmatched to any gene: 7.

In the case of this clonotype: A junction boundary mismatches the germline segment, possibly from a read error. The V and J genes are TRBV7-7 and TRBJ2-2, with D unresolved. This CDR3 is 14 amino acids long. Germline V lookup: CDR1 SSHAT, CDR2 FNYEAQ (reference sequence). The CDR3 nucleotides are TGTGCTAGCAGCCCCAGACTGAACACCGGGGAGCTGTTTTTT. Its translation: CASSPRLNTGELFF.

In its sample, this clonotype was seen many times. The V call is TRBV5-1, the J call TRBJ2-2; TRBD1 matches at 9 bases. Looked up from germline, CDR1 is SGHRS and CDR2 is YFSETQ. The CDR3 is made up of 14 amino acids. V shed 2 bases and J 6 bases; nucleotides not matched to a gene: 2. This CDR3 reads CASSLQGASGELFF. In nucleotides, the CDR3 is TGCGCCAGCAGCTTACAGGGGGCTTCCGGGGAGCTGTTTTTT. The full variable domain, completed using reference TRBV5-1 and TRBJ2-2, is KAGVTQTPRYLIKTRGQQVTLSCSPISGHRSVSWYQQTPGQGLQFLFEYFSETQRNKGNFPGRFSGRQFSNSRSEMNVSTLELGDSALYLCASSLQGASGELFFGEGSRLTVL.